A selection of T cell receptor beta chains follows, all from one sample in a study of cytomegalovirus exposure and HLA in healthy donors. Clones were sequenced by immunoSEQ multiplex PCR, and TCRdb holds only the in-frame ones, with some missing. This sample has roughly 180,000 clones; around 80% occur once, and the top ten carry approximately 2.3%. Sequenced: PBMCs. The receptors were sampled from a female donor in good health and CMV-seronegative. Both conserved end residues are part of each CDR3. The order of the fields is J gene, clone size, CDR3 length, D gene, V gene, CDR3 protein, CDR3 DNA. D genes are given only for firm matches. Clone size is not always given. Where it is, it says once, few, many or a class for expanded clones.

>TRBJ2-7|once|15|.|TRBV7-2
CASSLRDSALYEQYF
TGTGCCAGCAGCTTAAGAGACAGCGCTCTCTACGAGCAGTACTTC
>TRBJ1-1|.|13|.|TRBV7-2
CASSSLGGGGAFF
TGTGCCAGCAGCTCCCTGGGGGGGGGCGGAGCTTTCTTT
>TRBJ1-1|.|14|TRBD1|TRBV6-1
CASRPGQGYSEAFF
TGTGCCAGCAGGCCGGGACAGGGTTATTCTGAAGCTTTCTTT
>TRBJ1-2|.|15|TRBD1|TRBV19
CASSTDRGHGYGYTF
TGTGCCAGTAGTACGGACAGGGGGCATGGCTATGGCTACACCTTC
>TRBJ1-4|.|11|.|TRBV6-5
CASKSGEKPFF
TGTGCCAGCAAATCAGGTGAAAAACCGTTTTTT
>TRBJ1-2|.|15|TRBD1|TRBV2
CASSEVGRGRNGYTF
TGTGCCAGCAGTGAAGTTGGCAGGGGGAGGAATGGCTACACCTTC
>TRBJ2-5|.|14|.|TRBV7-6
CASSLVAYQETQYF
TGTGCCAGCAGCTTAGTCGCGTACCAAGAGACCCAGTACTTC
>TRBJ2-7|.|15|TRBD2|TRBV28
CASGQSGMSSYEQYF
TGTGCCAGCGGACAAAGCGGGATGAGCTCCTACGAGCAGTACTTC
>TRBJ2-5|.|16|.|TRBV5-4
CASSPIAGAYQETQYF
TGTGCCAGCAGTCCGATCGCAGGGGCCTACCAAGAGACCCAGTACTTC
>TRBJ2-7|.|15|TRBD1|TRBV6-8
CASSYQDRGGDEQYF
TGTGCCAGCAGTTACCAGGACAGGGGGGGCGACGAGCAGTACTTC
>TRBJ1-1|.|13|.|TRBV19
CASKWGRGTEAFF
TGTGCCAGTAAATGGGGGCGCGGGACTGAAGCTTTCTTT
>TRBJ1-2|few|11|.|TRBV19
CASNTAGGYTF
TGTGCCAGTAACACCGCAGGGGGCTACACCTTC
>TRBJ1-2|.|18|TRBD1|TRBV4-3
CASSQDLLLGGGGYGYTF
TGCGCCAGCAGCCAAGATCTGCTTCTAGGGGGCGGCGGCTATGGCTACACCTTC
>TRBJ2-3|.|14|.|TRBV27
CASSLSTSSDTQYF
TGTGCCAGCAGTTTATCCACTAGTTCAGATACGCAGTATTTT
>TRBJ2-7|.|12|.|TRBV7-2
CASSLVIYEQYF
TGTGCCAGCAGCTTAGTCATTTACGAGCAGTACTTC